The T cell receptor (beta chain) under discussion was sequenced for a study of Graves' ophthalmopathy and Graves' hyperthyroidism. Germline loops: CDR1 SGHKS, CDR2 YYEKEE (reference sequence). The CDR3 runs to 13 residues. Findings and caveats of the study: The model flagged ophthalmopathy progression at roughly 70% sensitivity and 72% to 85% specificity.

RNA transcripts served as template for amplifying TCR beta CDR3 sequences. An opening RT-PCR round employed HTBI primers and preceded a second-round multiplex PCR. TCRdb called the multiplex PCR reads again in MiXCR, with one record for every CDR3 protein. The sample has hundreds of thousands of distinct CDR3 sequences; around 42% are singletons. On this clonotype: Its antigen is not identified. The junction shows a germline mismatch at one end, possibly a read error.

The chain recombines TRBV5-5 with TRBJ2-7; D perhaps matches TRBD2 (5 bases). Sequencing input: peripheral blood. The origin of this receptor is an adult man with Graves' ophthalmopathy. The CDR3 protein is CASSLRARYEQYF. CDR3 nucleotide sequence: TGCGCCAGCAGCTTGCGGGCTCGCTACGAGCAGTACTTC.